The 27 T cell receptor beta chains below were found in one sample sequenced in a study of shared clonotypes between healthy human individuals (dated by TCRdb to 2020 to 2021). CD8 naive samples consisted of CD45RO-negative cells that were positively selected for CCR7, yielding a CD45RA+CCR7+ population without TemRA cells. To prepare the library, the immunoSEQ multiplex PCR assay was applied. In its TCRdb copy, this immuneACCESS table keeps in-frame sequences only and misses some clones. Where compared with another copy, unresolved V genes explain less than half of these, and the others have no known cause. This sample has about 2.2 million clones in its table, and about 93% of those were observed once. The top ten hold 1.7% of the sample. Sequenced input: naive CD8+ T cells from PBMCs. The sample's cell subset or site label is to be understood as: CD45RA+CCR7+. These receptors originate from a man aged 18 to 29 in good health. Some clones in this sample may be carry-over from other donors' samples.

As regards this clone: In the same sample, other DNA sequences code for this CDR3. The J gene is TRBJ2-1, the V gene TRBV19; no clear D. The CDR3 covers 15 residues. V was clipped by 3 bases and J by 0 bases, with 9 bases between them. Germline CDR1 is LNHDA and CDR2 is SQIVND (reference sequence). This chain's CDR3 is CASSMSSSSYNEQFF. The CDR3 region has the DNA TGTGCCAGTAGTATGTCCAGCAGCTCCTACAATGAGCAGTTCTTC.

J is TRBJ1-2 and V is TRBV7-9; the D is unclear. The CDR3 is 15 residues long. The ends were cut back, 2 bases at V and 6 bases at J, with 16 bases in the middle. The germline gives CDR1 SEHNR, CDR2 FQNEAQ (reference sequence). The CDR3 DNA follows: TGTGCCAGCAGCTTAATTGTGGATGGGCAAGATGGCTACACCTTC. Its protein is CASSLIVDGQDGYTF. Filled out from reference TRBV7-9 and TRBJ1-2, the complete variable domain reads DTGVSQNPRHKITKRGQNVTFRCDPISEHNRLYWYRQTLGQGPEFLTYFQNEAQLEKSRLLSDRFSAERPKGSFSTLEIQRTEQGDSAMYLCASSLIVDGQDGYTFGSGTRLTVV.

This rearrangement joins TRBV27 to TRBJ2-5; TRBD2 might be the D (7 bases). The CDR3 is 12 amino acids. Germline V gene sequence: CDR1 MNHEY, CDR2 SMNVEV (reference sequence). V gave up 8 bases and J gave up 11 bases, with 18 bases separating them. CDR3 sequence: CASARGAGKQYF. The CDR3 bases are TGTGCCAGCGCCCGGGGGGCTGGGAAGCAGTACTTC.

The gene calls are TRBV27 and TRBJ2-3; TRBD1 matches at 7 bases. CDR1 and CDR2 from the germline V gene are MNHEY and SMNVEV (reference sequence). CDR3 length: 17 amino acids. Trimming removed 4 bases from V and 11 bases from J; junction bases left unmatched: 21. The CDR3 DNA is TGTGCCAGCAGTTCCTACCCGGGACAGACCCCGACGAGTTGGCAGTATTTT. Amino acids: CASSSYPGQTPTSWQYF.

The chain carries TRBV7-9 and TRBJ2-2, with no clear D. Between the trimmed V and J ends, which lost 7 bases and 5 bases, there was a span of 14 bases. CDR3 size: 14 residues. Germline lookup yields CDR1 SEHNR and CDR2 FQNEAQ (reference sequence). DNA of the CDR3: TGTGCCAGCATCGACGAACACACGACCGGGGAGCTGTTTTTT. It translates to CASIDEHTTGELFF. Variable domain in full (rest from reference TRBV7-9 and TRBJ2-2): DTGVSQNPRHKITKRGQNVTFRCDPISEHNRLYWYRQTLGQGPEFLTYFQNEAQLEKSRLLSDRFSAERPKGSFSTLEIQRTEQGDSAMYLCASIDEHTTGELFFGEGSRLTVL.

The chain recombines TRBV5-1 with TRBJ2-1; D is ambiguous. This CDR3 comprises 15 residues. Germline loops: CDR1 SGHRS, CDR2 YFSETQ. Trimming pared 4 bases from V and 10 bases from J, leaving 21 bases between. CDR3 bases: TGCGCCAGCAGCCCTCGGAGCGTCCCCTCCATGGAGCAGTTCTTC. This sequence encodes CASSPRSVPSMEQFF.

The rearrangement joins TRBV2 to TRBJ2-1; possible D gene TRBD1, 5 bases. Trimming left V 6 bases short and J 5 bases short, with 14 bases between. Germline V gene data show CDR1 as SNHLY and CDR2 as FYNNEI. The length of the CDR3 is 14 residues. The CDR3 is CASRPDEQDNEQFF. CDR3 nucleotides: TGTGCCAGCAGGCCAGACGAACAGGACAATGAGCAGTTCTTC.

The gene calls are TRBV7-2 and TRBJ2-6, with D maybe TRBD1 (6 bases). Trimming pared 5 bases from V and 2 bases from J, leaving 16 bases between. Germline CDR1 and CDR2: SGHTA and FQGNSA. This CDR3 is 17 amino acids long. The CDR3 DNA follows: TGTGCCAGCAGCGAAAGACACAGGGATCCTGGGGCCAACGTCCTGACTTTC. Its protein product is CASSERHRDPGANVLTF.

The chain carries TRBV6-4 and TRBJ2-7; 14 bases map to TRBD2. The germline V gene encodes CDR1 MRHNA and CDR2 SNTAGT. With V trimmed by 7 bases and J by 4 bases, 12 bases remained unmatched. This CDR3 is built from 17 residues. CDR3 protein: CASILEIGTSGRYEQYF. The CDR3 DNA sequence: TGTGCCAGCATTTTAGAAATCGGGACTAGCGGGAGATACGAGCAGTACTTC.

This chain uses TRBV5-4 with TRBJ2-1; 7 bases line up with TRBD2. The CDR3 sequence is 15 residues long. Germline CDR1 and CDR2: SGHNT and YYREEE (reference sequence). Unmatched junction bases numbered 11, after V lost 4 bases and J lost 7 bases. CDR3 loop: CASSPRFGAGNEQFF. The CDR3 DNA reads as TGTGCCAGCAGCCCTCGGTTTGGAGCGGGGAATGAGCAGTTCTTC.

The V gene is TRBV28, the J gene TRBJ2-7, with TRBD1 as a possible D gene (5 bases). This CDR3 spans 19 amino acids. Germline assignment: CDR1 MDHEN and CDR2 SYDVKM. Trimming stripped 4 bases from V and 1 base from J, with 26 bases between. The CDR3 reads CASSWGPWGQETDSYEQYF. The CDR3 DNA reads TGTGCCAGCAGTTGGGGCCCCTGGGGCCAGGAGACCGATTCCTACGAGCAGTACTTC.

V is TRBV7-9 and J is TRBJ2-1; no firm D call. The V gene's germline CDR1 is SEHNR and CDR2 FQNEAQ (reference sequence). The CDR3 length is 14 residues. V was clipped by 4 bases and J by 8 bases, with 15 bases between them. For the CDR3, the DNA is TGTGCCAGCAGCTCAGCTGGGGAACAATATGAGCAGTTCTTC. Its protein is CASSSAGEQYEQFF.

The J gene is TRBJ1-1, the V gene TRBV28; 9 bases fit TRBD1. CDR3 length equals 15 residues. The germline CDR1 and CDR2 sequences are MDHEN and SYDVKM. The junction had 7 bases not matched to a gene; V was cut back by 3 bases and J by 5 bases. The CDR3 sequence is CASSFYGQGQTEAFF. The DNA of the CDR3 is TGTGCCAGCAGTTTTTACGGACAGGGGCAAACTGAAGCTTTCTTT.

This chain links TRBV6-5 with TRBJ2-1; TRBD2 aligns across 10 bases. J lost 6 bases, V lost 5 bases, and 7 bases had no gene match. CDR1 and CDR2 from the germline V gene are MNHEY and SVGAGI. This CDR3 region has 15 residues. In nucleotides, the CDR3 is TGTGCCAGCAGTCCTCTAGCGGGAGCGGGCAATGAGCAGTTCTTC. It specifies CASSPLAGAGNEQFF.

This rearrangement joins TRBV27 to TRBJ2-1; 12 nucleotides align to TRBD1. Germline CDR1 reads MNHEY; CDR2 reads SMNVEV (reference sequence). The ends lost 2 bases at V and 8 bases at J; junction bases unmatched: 10. This CDR3 is 17 amino acids long. Written as DNA, the CDR3 is TGTGCCAGCAGTTTACTTACGGGACAGGGGGCTGGAGATGAGCAGTTCTTC. Translated, it gives CASSLLTGQGAGDEQFF.

The CDR3 DNA reads as TGTGCCAGCAGCACGCAGAGCGGGGGCCTCCAAGAGACCCAGTACTTC. Protein sequence: CASSTQSGGLQETQYF. The chain links TRBV9 to TRBJ2-5; TRBD2 matches 8 bases. The CDR3 covers 16 residues. Trimming removed 4 bases from V and 1 base from J; junction bases left unmatched: 9. In germline, CDR1 is SGDLS, CDR2 YYNGEE.

The sample holds one count of this clone. This sequence joins TRBV7-8 and TRBJ2-3, with 9 bases that match TRBD1. This CDR3 is built from 15 residues. The J segment lost 4 bases and the V segment lost 4 bases, leaving 6 bases of the junction unmatched. Germline V lookup: CDR1 SGHVS, CDR2 FQNEAQ. Here the CDR3 reads CASSSDRGSADTQYF. CDR3 DNA sequence: TGTGCCAGCAGCTCGGACAGGGGAAGCGCAGATACGCAGTATTTT.

The chain employs TRBV4-2 and TRBJ2-7; D possibly corresponds to TRBD2 (5 bases). Trimming pared 1 base from V and 1 base from J, leaving 17 bases between. Looked up from germline, CDR1 is LGHNA and CDR2 is YNFKEQ. The CDR3 sequence is 17 residues long. Here the CDR3 DNA reads TGTGCCAGCAGCCAAGTAGGAGCGGAGGCCCGATCCTACGAGCAGTACTTC. It codes for CASSQVGAEARSYEQYF.

The rearrangement joins TRBV27 to TRBJ2-7; 11 nucleotides match TRBD2. V was clipped by 7 bases and J by 6 bases; unmatched bases: 11. Germline V CDR1 and CDR2: MNHEY, SMNVEV (reference sequence). CDR3 length: 15 amino acids. The DNA for the CDR3 is TGTGCCAGCAATACCTTAGCGGGAGGGCCGGGCGAGCAGTACTTC. Translation: CASNTLAGGPGEQYF.

In DNA, the CDR3 is TGTGCCAGTAGTATCCCCCCCCGAATGTTTCAGAACACTGAAGCTTTCTTT. Translation: CASSIPPRMFQNTEAFF. The chain is built from TRBV19 and TRBJ1-1; D remains unclear. CDR3 length: 17 amino acids. The V end lost 3 bases, the J end lost 1 base, and 18 bases lay between the germline ends. CDR1 and CDR2 (germline): LNHDA, SQIVND (reference sequence).

The J gene is TRBJ2-7, the V gene TRBV7-2; 14 nucleotides match TRBD2. This CDR3 contains 19 residues. With 5 bases clipped from V and 0 bases from J, the junction kept 12 bases outside the gene matches. Per germline, CDR1 SGHTA and CDR2 FQGNSA. Here the CDR3 reads CASSTPGLAGVQGSYEQYF. As DNA, the CDR3 is TGTGCCAGCAGCACCCCGGGACTAGCGGGAGTCCAGGGCTCCTACGAGCAGTACTTC. The full variable domain, its missing parts supplied by reference TRBV7-2 and TRBJ2-7, is GAGVSQSPSNKVTEKGKDVELRCDPISGHTALYWYRQSLGQGLEFLIYFQGNSAPDKSGLPSDRFSAERTGGSVSTLTIQRTQQEDSAVYLCASSTPGLAGVQGSYEQYFGPGTRLTVT.

This chain joins TRBV30 and TRBJ2-5, with TRBD2 identical over 12 bases. J lost 11 bases, V lost 1 base, and 11 bases had no gene match. The CDR3 is made up of 15 amino acids. The germline V gene has CDR1 GTSNPN and CDR2 SVGIG (reference sequence). The CDR3 DNA sequence: TGTGCCTGGAGTGGAAGACTAGCGGGAGTGTATGAGCAGTACTTC. Protein sequence: CAWSGRLAGVYEQYF.

This clone was seen a handful of times. This chain joins TRBV4-1 and TRBJ1-1; D gene unclear. V lost 6 bases to trimming and J lost 2 bases, with 7 bases between them. The CDR3 runs 12 residues. CDR1 and CDR2 from the germline V gene are MGHRA and YSYEKL. The CDR3 DNA sequence: TGCGCCAGCAGGAACTCAAACACTGAAGCTTTCTTT. This sequence encodes CASRNSNTEAFF.

V and J are TRBV10-3 and TRBJ1-1; D is perhaps TRBD1 (6 bases). Germline V gene sequence: CDR1 ENHRY, CDR2 SYGVKD. V was cut by 10 bases and J by 6 bases, with 21 bases left in between. The CDR3 covers 14 residues. CDR3 sequence: CATVDSGYWAEAFF. The CDR3 coding sequence is TGTGCCACGGTGGACAGTGGGTATTGGGCTGAAGCTTTCTTT.

J is TRBJ2-7 and V is TRBV18; 7 positions match TRBD2. Germline CDR1 KGHSH, CDR2 LQKENI. The CDR3 covers 15 residues. V gave up 4 bases and J gave up 7 bases; unmatched junction bases: 13. The chain's CDR3 is CASSRGRGDPGEQYF. Here the CDR3 DNA reads TGTGCCAGCTCACGGGGCCGGGGGGACCCTGGAGAGCAGTACTTC.

J is TRBJ1-2 and V is TRBV5-6; a weak D match, TRBD1 (5 bases). The CDR3 spans 13 residues. Germline values: CDR1 SGHDT, CDR2 YYEEEE. Trimming shortened V by 0 bases and J by 7 bases, and 10 bases separated the two germline ends. The CDR3 sequence: CASSLDAGRGYTF. In nucleotides, the CDR3 is TGTGCCAGCAGCTTGGATGCGGGACGTGGCTACACCTTC.

V is TRBV7-3 and J is TRBJ2-1; the match to TRBD2 covers 10 bases. The V gene end was trimmed by 2 bases and the J gene end by 8 bases; junction bases not matched to a gene: 3. The CDR3 extends over 14 amino acids. In germline, CDR1 is SGHTA, CDR2 FQGTGA. The CDR3 loop reads CASSLPGTSDEQFF. The CDR3 nucleotides read TGTGCCAGCAGCTTACCCGGGACTAGCGATGAGCAGTTCTTC.